Listed here are 7 T cell receptor beta chains from one sample, sequenced in a study of spatial heterogeneity in lung cancer. The sample's time point: sample taken at primary tumor resection. TCRdb used MiXCR to reprocess the 5' RACE reads, holding one entry per CDR3 protein. The table has some 5,400 distinct CDR3 sequences, 3% to 5% seen once. The sequenced sample was normal lung tissue next to the tumor, obtained at surgery. The origin of the receptors is a male donor with early-stage non-small cell lung cancer.

This clonotype was picked up many times. The chain combines TRBV6-4 with TRBJ1-6; unclear D gene. The CDR3 spans 13 residues. CDR1 MRHNA and CDR2 SNTAGT come from the germline V gene. V lost 2 bases, J lost 7 bases, and 6 bases lay in between. The CDR3 here is CASSDGENSPLHF. CDR3 coding DNA: TGTGCCAGCAGTGACGGGGAGAATTCACCCCTCCACTTT.

This clonotype turned up a few times. The chain links TRBV11-2 to TRBJ1-1; TRBD1 is a possible D gene (5 bases). The germline gives CDR1 SGHAT, CDR2 FQNNGV. The CDR3 covers 16 residues. The V gene lost 6 bases and the J gene lost 4 bases, with 21 bases spanning the gap. The CDR3 sequence: CASSRAASGGSTEAFF. The CDR3 DNA is TGTGCCAGCAGTAGGGCAGCCTCTGGGGGTAGCACTGAAGCTTTCTTT.

This clonotype was observed at least ten times. V and J are TRBV20-1 and TRBJ1-1; no clear D gene. Germline assignment: CDR1 DFQATT and CDR2 SNEGSKA (reference sequence). Trimming took off 6 bases at V and 8 bases at J, with 16 bases between the two ends. The CDR3 loop spans 12 amino acids. This chain's CDR3 is CSAKRDPKEAFF. Here the CDR3 DNA reads TGCAGTGCAAAGCGAGACCCTAAGGAAGCTTTCTTT.

This clonotype has just a few counts. The chain has TRBV20-1 and TRBJ2-1, with D perhaps TRBD2 (5 bases). Germline V gene lookup returns CDR1 DFQATT and CDR2 SNEGSKA (reference sequence). V was shortened by 4 bases and J by 10 bases, with 14 bases between the two germline ends. The CDR3 extends over 12 amino acids. DNA for the CDR3: TGCAGTGCTACCGAGAGGGCCGGAGAGCAGTTCTTC. This encodes CSATERAGEQFF.

This clonotype was seen many times. The genes are TRBV18 and TRBJ2-7, with unresolved D. V shed 3 bases and J shed 5 bases, with 11 bases lying between them. The germline V gene encodes CDR1 KGHSH and CDR2 LQKENI. This CDR3 has 13 residues. CDR3 bases: TGTGCCAGCTCACCCGAGCCGCGCCACGAGCAGTACTTC. Translated, it gives CASSPEPRHEQYF.

This clonotype is classed as medium-sized (0.01 to 0.1%). The rearrangement links TRBV15 to TRBJ2-1; TRBD1 or TRBD2 may be the D gene (7 bases each). Germline V gene lookup returns CDR1 LNHNV and CDR2 YYDKDF (reference sequence). The V end was cut by 1 base, the J end by 5 bases, with 15 bases between. There are 16 residues in the CDR3. The CDR3 DNA sequence: TGTGCCACCAGCAGAGGGGAGGGGGCTATCGACAATGAGCAGTTCTTC. Translation: CATSRGEGAIDNEQFF.

This clonotype ranks as medium-sized (0.01 to 0.1%). This chain uses TRBV20-1 with TRBJ1-1; D remains ambiguous. The ends were cut back, 3 bases at V and 4 bases at J, with 12 bases in the middle. The CDR3 is made up of 13 amino acids. Per germline, CDR1 DFQATT and CDR2 SNEGSKA (reference sequence). The CDR3 protein is CSASGPLFTEAFF. DNA for the CDR3: TGCAGTGCTAGCGGGCCGTTATTCACTGAAGCTTTCTTT.